The 16 T cell receptor beta chains below were found in one sample sequenced in a study of T cells in localized non-small cell lung cancer (dated by TCRdb to the early 2020s). Receptor amplification or capture employed the immunoSEQ multiplex PCR assay. As stored in TCRdb, this immuneACCESS dataset retains in-frame rearrangements with V and J assigned. A fraction of the clones does not appear; measured against another copy, unresolved V genes explain less than half of the discrepancy, and the remainder lacks a known reason. The sample includes roughly 15,000 clones, with over 75% observed a single time. Around a quarter of the sample is in the top ten clones. The material sequenced was peripheral blood, taken before any cancer treatment. The receptor set was obtained from a female donor aged 60 or older with stage III squamous cell lung carcinoma.

The V call is TRBV2, the J call TRBJ1-2; TRBD1 matches at 8 bases. The germline V gene encodes CDR1 SNHLY and CDR2 FYNNEI. J lost 5 bases, V lost 6 bases, and 8 bases had no gene match. The CDR3 is 14 residues long. In nucleotides, the CDR3 is TGTGCCAGCAGCCAGGACAGGGTGTTGTATGGCTACACCTTC. This codes for CASSQDRVLYGYTF.

The V gene is TRBV19, the J gene TRBJ2-3; D is possibly TRBD1 or TRBD2 (5 bases each). Per germline, CDR1 LNHDA and CDR2 SQIVND (reference sequence). V lost 7 bases to trimming and J lost 5 bases, with 16 bases between them. The CDR3 has 14 residues. This chain's CDR3 is CASKERGVEDTQYF. For the CDR3, the DNA is TGTGCCAGTAAGGAGAGAGGGGTGGAAGATACGCAGTATTTT.

This sequence joins TRBV5-1 and TRBJ1-2; TRBD1 might be the D (5 bases). CDR1 and CDR2 (germline): SGHRS, YFSETQ. Trimming removed 4 bases from V and 5 bases from J, with 15 bases in between. This CDR3 contains 14 residues. The CDR3 nucleotides are TGCGCCAGCAGCACGGACGGGACCGGGTATGGCTACACCTTC. Encoded protein: CASSTDGTGYGYTF. The variable domain in full, with the rest retrieved from reference TRBV5-1 and TRBJ1-2, is KAGVTQTPRYLIKTRGQQVTLSCSPISGHRSVSWYQQTPGQGLQFLFEYFSETQRNKGNFPGRFSGRQFSNSRSEMNVSTLELGDSALYLCASSTDGTGYGYTFGSGTRLTVV.

The chain uses TRBV6-6 and TRBJ2-3; 10 bases map to TRBD2. Germline CDR1 MNHNY, CDR2 SVGAGI (reference sequence). CDR3 length equals 16 residues. J gave up 2 bases and V 2 bases, and 4 bases lay outside the gene matches. Here the CDR3 reads CASSYRTSGHTDTQYF. Here the CDR3 DNA reads TGTGCCAGCAGTTACCGGACTAGCGGCCACACAGATACGCAGTATTTT.

This chain links TRBV18 with TRBJ1-1; the D gene is possibly TRBD1 (5 bases). V was cut by 7 bases and J by 0 bases, with 18 bases left in between. This CDR3 is 16 amino acids long. CDR1 is KGHSH, CDR2 LQKENI, per germline. For the CDR3, the DNA is TGTGCCAGCTTTGGGGCGGCCCCACGCTTGAACACTGAAGCTTTCTTT. Amino acid sequence: CASFGAAPRLNTEAFF.

V gene TRBV19 combines with J gene TRBJ1-1; a weak D match, TRBD1 (5 bases). Germline loops: CDR1 LNHDA, CDR2 SQIVND (reference sequence). This CDR3 region has 16 residues. V was shortened by 2 bases and J by 1 base, with 14 bases between the two germline ends. CDR3 nucleotides: TGTGCCAGTAGTATATGGGGACTTCAGGGGAACACTGAAGCTTTCTTT. It codes for CASSIWGLQGNTEAFF.

The chain has TRBV7-9 and TRBJ2-7; the D gene could be TRBD1 or TRBD2 (6 bases each). CDR3 length equals 14 residues. Germline V gene data show CDR1 as SEHNR and CDR2 as FQNEAQ (reference sequence). V lost 5 bases to trimming and J lost 4 bases, with 15 bases between them. The CDR3 coding sequence is TGTGCCAGCAGCGGCCGGGGGCCTGTGTACGAGCAGTACTTC. Its protein is CASSGRGPVYEQYF.

V and J are TRBV5-6 and TRBJ2-7; TRBD1 matches 9 bases. The CDR3 consists of 15 residues. CDR1 is SGHDT, CDR2 YYEEEE, per germline. With V trimmed by 3 bases and J by 1 base, 5 bases remained unmatched. For the CDR3, the DNA is TGTGCCAGCAGCTCTACCGGGACAGGGTCCTACGAGCAGTACTTC. It encodes CASSSTGTGSYEQYF.

The genes are TRBV7-9 and TRBJ1-2; D call uncertain. Germline values: CDR1 SEHNR, CDR2 FQNEAQ (reference sequence). The CDR3 has 18 amino acids. Trimming removed 1 base from V and 2 bases from J, with 20 bases in between. The CDR3, as DNA: TGTGCCAGCAGCTTAGAAAACCTACCTGGATTGCCAAACTATGGCTACACCTTC. Encoded protein: CASSLENLPGLPNYGYTF.

The chain carries TRBV28 and TRBJ2-2, with 9 bases aligning to TRBD1. The germline V gene has CDR1 MDHEN and CDR2 SYDVKM. CDR3 length: 16 residues. V lost 6 bases to trimming and J lost 3 bases; unmatched junction nucleotides: 8. CDR3 nucleotides: TGTGCCAGCAGCCCACCGGGACAGGGCGACACCGGGGAGCTGTTTTTT. Its translation: CASSPPGQGDTGELFF.

The count of this clone is one. The CDR3 region has the DNA TGCGCCAGCCGGCGGGGGGGCGGGAATGAGCAGTTCTTC. Protein sequence: CASRRGGGNEQFF. V usage is TRBV5-1 and J usage is TRBJ2-1; TRBD2 aligns across 9 bases. The CDR3 has 13 residues. V was pared by 7 bases and J by 7 bases, with 6 bases of the junction left unmatched. Germline assignment: CDR1 SGHRS and CDR2 YFSETQ.

The chain has TRBV6-1 and TRBJ1-2; tentative D call: TRBD1 (5 bases). The V gene lost 8 bases and the J gene lost 8 bases, with 18 bases spanning the gap. This CDR3 comprises 13 residues. The germline gives CDR1 MNHNS, CDR2 SASEGT. CDR3 bases: TGTGCCAGCCAAACCGGGGCTTATCCGGGCTACACCTTC. Its translation is CASQTGAYPGYTF.

The chain joins TRBV5-1 to TRBJ1-1; D is possibly TRBD1 (6 bases). The V end lost 0 bases, the J end lost 4 bases, and 13 bases lay between the germline ends. The CDR3 contains 15 residues. The V gene's germline CDR1 is SGHRS and CDR2 YFSETQ. CDR3 nucleotides: TGCGCCAGCAGCTTGGATGTAGGGGGGAGCACTGAAGCTTTCTTT. Encoded protein: CASSLDVGGSTEAFF.

The chain couples TRBV21-1 to TRBJ1-5; the table assigns TRBD1, which was not confirmed against the DNA. TRBV21-1 is a known pseudogene. The CDR3 totals 14 residues. CDR3 sequence reads: CASSKQGASQPQHF. The DNA of the CDR3 is TGTGCCAGCAGCAAACAGGGGGCGTCGCAGCCCCAGCATTTT.

The chain couples TRBV29-1 to TRBJ1-1; tentative D call: TRBD1 (6 bases). CDR3 length: 12 residues. Per the germline V gene, CDR1 is SQVTM and CDR2 is ANQGSEA. V was clipped by 3 bases and J by 3 bases, with 8 bases between them. CDR3 nucleotide sequence: TGCAGCGTTGATGCAGGGGACACTGAAGCTTTCTTT. Protein: CSVDAGDTEAFF.

Only one count was recorded for this clone. The rearrangement links TRBV19 to TRBJ2-5; TRBD1 matches at 10 bases. The CDR3 spans 19 residues. Germline V CDR1 and CDR2: LNHDA, SQIVND (reference sequence). The ends lost 2 bases at V and 0 bases at J; junction bases unmatched: 12. This CDR3 is CASSIQTGTGVGYQETQYF. The CDR3 DNA reads as TGTGCCAGTAGTATACAAACCGGGACAGGGGTTGGGTACCAAGAGACCCAGTACTTC.